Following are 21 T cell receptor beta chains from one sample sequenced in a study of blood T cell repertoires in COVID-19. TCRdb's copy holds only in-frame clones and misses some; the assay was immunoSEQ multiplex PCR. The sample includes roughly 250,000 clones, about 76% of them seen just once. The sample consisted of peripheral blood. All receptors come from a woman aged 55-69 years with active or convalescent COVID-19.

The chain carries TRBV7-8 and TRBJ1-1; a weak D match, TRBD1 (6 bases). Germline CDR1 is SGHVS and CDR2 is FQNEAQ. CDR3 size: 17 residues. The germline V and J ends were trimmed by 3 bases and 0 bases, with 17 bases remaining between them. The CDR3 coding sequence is TGTGCCAGCAGCTTTAACGGGCAGGGACACGTGAACACTGAAGCTTTCTTT. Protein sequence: CASSFNGQGHVNTEAFF.

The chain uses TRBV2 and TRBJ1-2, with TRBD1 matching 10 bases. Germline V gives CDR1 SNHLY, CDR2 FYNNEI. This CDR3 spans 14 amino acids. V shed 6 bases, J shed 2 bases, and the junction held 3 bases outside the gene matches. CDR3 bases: TGTGCCAGCAGGACAGGGGGCCGCAACTATGGCTACACCTTC. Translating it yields CASRTGGRNYGYTF.

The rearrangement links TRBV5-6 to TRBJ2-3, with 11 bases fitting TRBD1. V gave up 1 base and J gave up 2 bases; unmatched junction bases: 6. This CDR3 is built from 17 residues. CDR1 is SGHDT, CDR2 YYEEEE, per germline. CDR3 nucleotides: TGTGCCAGCAGCTTGAATGGGGGACAGGGGGACACAGATACGCAGTATTTT. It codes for CASSLNGGQGDTDTQYF.

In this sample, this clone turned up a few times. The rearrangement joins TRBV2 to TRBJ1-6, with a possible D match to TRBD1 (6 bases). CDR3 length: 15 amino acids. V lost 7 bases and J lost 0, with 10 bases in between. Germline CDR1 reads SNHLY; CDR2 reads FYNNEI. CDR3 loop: CASKVDSSYNSPLHF. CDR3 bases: TGTGCCAGCAAAGTGGACAGCTCCTATAATTCACCCCTCCACTTT.

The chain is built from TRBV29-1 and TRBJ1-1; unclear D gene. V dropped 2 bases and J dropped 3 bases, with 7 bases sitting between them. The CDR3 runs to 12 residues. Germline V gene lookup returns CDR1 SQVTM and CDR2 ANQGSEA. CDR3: CSVEKGDTEAFF. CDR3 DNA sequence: TGCAGCGTTGAAAAGGGAGACACTGAAGCTTTCTTT.

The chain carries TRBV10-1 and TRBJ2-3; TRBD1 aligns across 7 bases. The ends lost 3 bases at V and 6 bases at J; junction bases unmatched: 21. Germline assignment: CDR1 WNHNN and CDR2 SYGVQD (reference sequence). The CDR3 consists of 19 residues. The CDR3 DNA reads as TGCGCCAGCAGTGACTATGCCGGGACAGTCAAACCCCAGTACGATACGCAGTATTTT. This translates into CASSDYAGTVKPQYDTQYF.

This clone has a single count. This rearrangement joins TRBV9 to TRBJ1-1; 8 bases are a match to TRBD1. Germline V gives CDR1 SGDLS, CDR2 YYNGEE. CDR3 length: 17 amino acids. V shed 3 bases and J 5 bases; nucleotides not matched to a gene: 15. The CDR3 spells CASSDQRTTGVVTEAFF. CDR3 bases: TGTGCCAGCAGCGACCAGAGGACGACAGGGGTGGTGACTGAAGCTTTCTTT.

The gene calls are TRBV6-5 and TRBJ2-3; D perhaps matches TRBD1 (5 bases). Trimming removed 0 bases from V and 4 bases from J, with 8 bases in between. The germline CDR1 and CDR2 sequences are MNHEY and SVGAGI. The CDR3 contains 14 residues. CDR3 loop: CASSYSGPADTQYF. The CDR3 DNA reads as TGTGCCAGCAGTTACTCGGGGCCGGCAGATACGCAGTATTTT.

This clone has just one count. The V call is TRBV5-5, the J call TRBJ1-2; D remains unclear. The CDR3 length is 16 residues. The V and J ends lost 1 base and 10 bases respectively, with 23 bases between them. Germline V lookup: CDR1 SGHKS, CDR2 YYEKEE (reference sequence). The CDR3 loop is CASSLRVEDPQLDYTF. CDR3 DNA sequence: TGTGCCAGCAGCTTGCGGGTTGAGGACCCTCAACTAGACTACACCTTC.

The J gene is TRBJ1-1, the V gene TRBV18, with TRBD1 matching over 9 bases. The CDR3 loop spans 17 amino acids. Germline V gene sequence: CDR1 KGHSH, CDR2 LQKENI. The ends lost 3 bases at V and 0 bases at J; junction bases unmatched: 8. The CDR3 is CASSPTGGFIMNTEAFF. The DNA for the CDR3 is TGTGCCAGCTCACCGACAGGGGGTTTCATCATGAACACTGAAGCTTTCTTT. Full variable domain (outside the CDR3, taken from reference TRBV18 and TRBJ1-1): NAGVMQNPRHLVRRRGQEARLRCSPMKGHSHVYWYRQLPEEGLKFMVYLQKENIIDESGMPKERFSAEFPKEGPSILRIQQVVRGDSAAYFCASSPTGGFIMNTEAFFGQGTRLTVV.

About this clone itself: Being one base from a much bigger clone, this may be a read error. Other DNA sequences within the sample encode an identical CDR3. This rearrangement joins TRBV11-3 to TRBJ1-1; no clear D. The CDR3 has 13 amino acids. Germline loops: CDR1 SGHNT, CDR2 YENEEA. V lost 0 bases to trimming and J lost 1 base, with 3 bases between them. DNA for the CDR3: TGTGCCAGCAGCTTAGACCGGAACACTGAAGCTTTCTTT. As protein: CASSLDRNTEAFF.

This CDR3 is CASSSHMGPNTEAFF. In DNA, the CDR3 is TGTGCCAGCAGTTCCCACATGGGGCCCAACACTGAAGCTTTCTTT. This chain joins TRBV27 and TRBJ1-1; D perhaps matches TRBD1 (5 bases). Germline V lookup: CDR1 MNHEY, CDR2 SMNVEV (reference sequence). The CDR3 is 15 amino acids. Trimming shortened V by 4 bases and J by 2 bases, and 14 bases separated the two germline ends.

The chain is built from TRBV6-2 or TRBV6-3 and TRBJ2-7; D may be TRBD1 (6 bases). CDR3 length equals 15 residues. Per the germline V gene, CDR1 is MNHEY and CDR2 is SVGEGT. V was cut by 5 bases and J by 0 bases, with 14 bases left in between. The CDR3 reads CASSGGQSLSYEQYF. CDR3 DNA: TGTGCCAGCAGTGGAGGACAGTCACTCTCCTACGAGCAGTACTTC.

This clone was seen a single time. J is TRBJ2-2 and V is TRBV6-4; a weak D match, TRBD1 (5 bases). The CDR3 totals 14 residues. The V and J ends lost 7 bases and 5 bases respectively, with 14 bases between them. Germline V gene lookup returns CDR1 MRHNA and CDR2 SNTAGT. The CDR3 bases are TGTGCCAGCAAGGGGCAGGGCGGTACCGGGGAGCTGTTTTTT. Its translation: CASKGQGGTGELFF.

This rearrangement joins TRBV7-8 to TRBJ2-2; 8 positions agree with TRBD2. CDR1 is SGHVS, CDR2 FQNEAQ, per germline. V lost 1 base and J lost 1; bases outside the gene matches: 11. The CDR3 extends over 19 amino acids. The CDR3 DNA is TGTGCCAGCAGCTTAGAGGCCACTAGCGGTGTAAAGAACACCGGGGAGCTGTTTTTT. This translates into CASSLEATSGVKNTGELFF.

The CDR3 nucleotides read TGTGCCAGCAGCCTCCGTCGGGGCGGGGCCGGGAGGGGAACCTACGAGCAGTACTTC. As protein: CASSLRRGGAGRGTYEQYF. V is TRBV11-2 and J is TRBJ2-7; 8 bases fit TRBD2. This CDR3 comprises 19 residues. The J segment lost 2 bases and the V segment lost 5 bases, leaving 20 bases of the junction unmatched. Per the germline V gene, CDR1 is SGHAT and CDR2 is FQNNGV. Using reference TRBV11-2 and TRBJ2-7 for the parts outside the CDR3, the full variable domain is EAGVAQSPRYKIIEKRQSVAFWCNPISGHATLYWYQQILGQGPKLLIQFQNNGVVDDSQLPKDRFSAERLKGVDSTLKIQPAKLEDSAVYLCASSLRRGGAGRGTYEQYFGPGTRLTVT.

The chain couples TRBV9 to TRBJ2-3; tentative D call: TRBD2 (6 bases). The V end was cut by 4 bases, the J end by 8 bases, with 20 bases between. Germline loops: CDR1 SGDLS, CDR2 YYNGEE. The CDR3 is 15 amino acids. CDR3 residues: CASSLGGTVESTQYF. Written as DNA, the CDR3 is TGTGCCAGCAGCCTTGGCGGGACGGTGGAGAGTACGCAGTATTTT.

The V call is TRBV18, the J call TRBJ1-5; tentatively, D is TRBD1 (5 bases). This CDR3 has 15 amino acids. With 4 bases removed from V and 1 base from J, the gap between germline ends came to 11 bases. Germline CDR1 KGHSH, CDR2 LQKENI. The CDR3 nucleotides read TGTGCCAGCTCACAAGGGGCGGAAAGCAATCAGCCCCAGCATTTT. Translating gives CASSQGAESNQPQHF.

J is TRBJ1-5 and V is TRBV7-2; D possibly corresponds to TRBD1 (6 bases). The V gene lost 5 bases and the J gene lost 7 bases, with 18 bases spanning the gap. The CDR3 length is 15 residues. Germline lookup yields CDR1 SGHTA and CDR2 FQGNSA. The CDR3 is CASSPVLGARQPQHF. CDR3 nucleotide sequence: TGTGCCAGCAGCCCAGTGTTGGGGGCGAGACAGCCCCAGCATTTT.

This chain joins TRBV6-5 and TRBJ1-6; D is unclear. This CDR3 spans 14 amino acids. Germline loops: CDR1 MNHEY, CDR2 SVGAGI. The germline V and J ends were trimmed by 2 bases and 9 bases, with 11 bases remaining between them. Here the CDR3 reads CASSYGQRASPLHF. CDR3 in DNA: TGTGCCAGCAGTTACGGGCAGAGAGCTTCACCCCTCCACTTT.

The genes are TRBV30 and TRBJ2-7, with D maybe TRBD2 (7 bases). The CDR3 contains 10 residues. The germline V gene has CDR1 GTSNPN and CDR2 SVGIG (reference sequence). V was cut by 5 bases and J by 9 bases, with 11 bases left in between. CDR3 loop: CAWGGAAQYF. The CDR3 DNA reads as TGTGCCTGGGGGGGGGCAGCGCAGTACTTC.